This is a list of T cell receptor beta chains from one sample in a study of TIL therapy for anti-PD-1-resistant metastatic lung cancer. This table comes from immunoSEQ multiplex PCR, and its TCRdb copy is limited to in-frame clones, with some not included. The table has about 47,000 clones, about 86% seen once; the top ten hold 4% to 6%. The sample was blood, taken at baseline. Every receptor here comes from a person aged 25-85 years with non-small cell lung cancer. Both conserved end residues are part of each CDR3.

v_call,cdr3_length,cdr3_aa
TRBV30,14,CAWSTGTSLETQYF
TRBV7-6,16,CASSHGAGIRGEKLFF
TRBV7-9,15,CASSWDRSSGNTIYF
TRBV6-5,15,CASSPSGGATDTQYF
TRBV3-1/TRBV3-2,15,CASSLLAGVPETQYF
TRBV28,14,CASSRPNSNQPQHF
TRBV18,14,CASSSLRVYNEQFF
TRBV18,14,CASSPRRDRETQYF
TRBV27,16,CASSFSGPLMNTEAFF
TRBV5-4,14,CASSPDGPAYEQYF
TRBV2,16,CASTKTRASGANVLTF
TRBV6-5,15,CASTPTSDSSYEQYF
TRBV7-8,14,CASSLGPGLAGPYF
TRBV7-6,14,CASSTRQGAEKLFF
TRBV2,15,CASSFDERSGNTIYF
TRBV6-6,14,CATAPTQFQYGYTF
TRBV2,14,CASSDPGLGYEQYF
TRBV27,16,CASSLSGGIGTDTQYF
TRBV5-1,17,CASSLAPGTGGGQPQHF
TRBV9,15,CASSVGGQGGEKLFF
TRBV27,18,CASSLYPPTSTTNEKLFF
TRBV30,11,CAWSGGGKAFF
TRBV24-1,13,CASRDDENQPQHF
TRBV30,13,CAWALDSNQPQHF
TRBV15,18,CATSRAGKGPSTNEKLFF
TRBV11-2,15,CASSLVGQIGGELFF
TRBV7-2,15,CASSLFKGTYNEQFF
TRBV7-2,16,CASKTQGASSYNEQFF
TRBV3-1/TRBV3-2,14,CASSQISMGSEAFF
TRBV11-2,15,CASSFQGGLAGELFF
TRBV7-9,16,CASSLASGRNTGELFF
TRBV19,14,CASSTPTGNTEAFF
TRBV4-1,18,CASSQDSLAGEAYNEQFF
TRBV27,13,CASSLGQVGGVTF
TRBV5-4,15,CASSLQGKMNSPLHF
TRBV3-1/TRBV3-2,14,CASSPTSVNTEAFF
TRBV30,14,CAWTHSGPGREQFF
TRBV9,16,CASSDPFSGPDGEQFF
TRBV5-4,15,CASSLGGASSYEQYF
TRBV28,15,CASRGPGGPTDTQYF
TRBV7-2,19,CASSYSARVWGRFNSPLHF
TRBV6-8,12,CATAGSSYEQYF
TRBV29-1,12,CSAHRGHNEQFF
TRBV7-9,12,CASTETGDEQFF
TRBV7-9,14,CASSSLGPNEKLFF